Listed here are 7 T cell receptor beta chains from one sample, sequenced in a study of PD-1 blockade in mismatch repair-deficient tumors. Method: immunoSEQ multiplex PCR; TCRdb's copy keeps in-frame clones and lacks some. The sample carries 40,000 or so clones, more than 75% recorded once. Source: peripheral blood, taken 4 weeks after starting pembrolizumab. The receptors originated from an adult with mismatch repair-deficient cancer.

This sequence joins TRBV7-9 and TRBJ2-7; TRBD2 aligns across 13 bases. V was pared by 6 bases and J by 3 bases, with 8 bases of the junction left unmatched. The CDR3 runs to 16 residues. The germline V gene has CDR1 SEHNR and CDR2 FQNEAQ (reference sequence). The DNA of the CDR3 is TGTGCCAGCAGTTCCGGGACTAGCGGGAAGAGCTACGAGCAGTACTTC. Protein sequence: CASSSGTSGKSYEQYF.

The V call is TRBV9, the J call TRBJ1-2; 10 nucleotides line up with TRBD1. CDR1 and CDR2 from the germline V gene are SGDLS and YYNGEE. This CDR3 spans 14 amino acids. V was pared by 3 bases and J by 6 bases, with 5 bases of the junction left unmatched. The CDR3 DNA is TGTGCCAGCAGCGGACAAGGGACAGGGGATGGCTACACCTTC. This sequence encodes CASSGQGTGDGYTF.

This clone was picked up a small number of times. This rearrangement joins TRBV18 to TRBJ2-7; 9 nucleotides line up with TRBD1. Germline V gene lookup returns CDR1 KGHSH and CDR2 LQKENI. CDR3 length: 15 residues. V trimming: 3 bases; J trimming: 1 base; junction bases outside the gene matches: 4. The CDR3 coding sequence is TGTGCCAGCTCACCGCCGGGACAGGGATCCTACGAGCAGTACTTC. It codes for CASSPPGQGSYEQYF.

This rearrangement joins TRBV5-1 to TRBJ2-3; possible D gene TRBD1, 5 bases. Germline V lookup: CDR1 SGHRS, CDR2 YFSETQ. Trimming shortened V by 4 bases and J by 0 bases, and 15 bases separated the two germline ends. There are 16 residues in the CDR3. CDR3: CASSPGHQTSTDTQYF. CDR3 nucleotides: TGCGCCAGCAGCCCCGGACACCAAACTAGCACAGATACGCAGTATTTT. The entire variable domain, with the rest obtained from reference TRBV5-1 and TRBJ2-3, is as follows: KAGVTQTPRYLIKTRGQQVTLSCSPISGHRSVSWYQQTPGQGLQFLFEYFSETQRNKGNFPGRFSGRQFSNSRSEMNVSTLELGDSALYLCASSPGHQTSTDTQYFGPGTRLTVL.

The chain combines TRBV30 with TRBJ2-7; D is possibly TRBD2 (6 bases). The V gene lost 7 bases and the J gene lost 3 bases, with 22 bases spanning the gap. CDR1 and CDR2 (germline): GTSNPN, SVGIG (reference sequence). This CDR3 spans 15 amino acids. As DNA, the CDR3 is TGTGCCTCCACGAGGCTAGCGCTGGCGGGCTACGAGCAGTACTTC. The encoded protein is CASTRLALAGYEQYF.

The chain combines TRBV12-5 with TRBJ1-3; D ambiguous. V gave up 7 bases and J gave up 0 bases, with 10 bases separating them. This CDR3 comprises 14 residues. CDR1 and CDR2 (germline): LGHNT, FRNRAP. The chain's CDR3 is CASASGYSGNTIYF. DNA of the CDR3: TGTGCTAGTGCTTCAGGATACTCTGGAAACACCATATATTTT. Full variable domain (missing parts from reference TRBV12-5 and TRBJ1-3): DARVTQTPRHKVTEMGQEVTMRCQPILGHNTVFWYRQTMMQGLELLAYFRNRAPLDDSGMPKDRFSAEMPDATLATLKIQPSEPRDSAVYFCASASGYSGNTIYFGEGSWLTVV.

The rearrangement links TRBV4-3 to TRBJ1-1; tentative D call: TRBD1 (6 bases). The CDR3 is made up of 16 amino acids. Germline-derived CDR1 and CDR2 are LGHNA and YSLEER. V lost 0 bases, J lost 2 bases, and 13 bases lay in between. CDR3 amino acids: CASSQDRDTANTEAFF. For the CDR3, the DNA is TGCGCCAGCAGCCAAGATAGGGACACCGCTAACACTGAAGCTTTCTTT.